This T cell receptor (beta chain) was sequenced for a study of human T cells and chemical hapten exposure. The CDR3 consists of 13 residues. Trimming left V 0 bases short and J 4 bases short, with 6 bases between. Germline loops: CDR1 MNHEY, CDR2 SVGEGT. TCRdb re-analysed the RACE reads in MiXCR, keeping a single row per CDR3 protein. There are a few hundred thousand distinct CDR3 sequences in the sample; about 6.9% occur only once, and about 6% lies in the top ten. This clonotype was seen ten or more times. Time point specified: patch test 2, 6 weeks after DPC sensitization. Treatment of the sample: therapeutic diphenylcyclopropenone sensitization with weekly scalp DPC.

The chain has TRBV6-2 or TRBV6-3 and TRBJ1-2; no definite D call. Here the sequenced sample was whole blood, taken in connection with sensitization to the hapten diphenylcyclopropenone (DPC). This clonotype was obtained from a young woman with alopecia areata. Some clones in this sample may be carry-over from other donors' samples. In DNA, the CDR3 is TGTGCCAGCAGTTACTCTAACAGCTATGGCTACACCTTC. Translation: CASSYSNSYGYTF.